This passage covers 2 T cell receptor beta chains from one sample sequenced in a study of T cells after posttransplantation cyclophosphamide. Measured with immunoSEQ multiplex PCR; TCRdb has only the in-frame clones, and not every one. The sample shows 4,500 to 6,500 clones, none of them appearing just once. Busulfan-fludarabine conditioning, marrow transplant, and cyclophosphamide on days +3 and +4 were administered. This specimen was PBMCs, taken after allogeneic stem cell transplant with posttransplant cyclophosphamide. These receptors came from a female patient younger than 45 who received an allogeneic stem cell transplant from an unrelated donor, was CMV-positive, and had acute and chronic GVHD. Part of the T cell pool may stem from the graft donor.

In this sample, this clone turned up many times. The gene calls are TRBV18 and TRBJ2-2; perhaps TRBD1 as D (5 bases). Germline V gene lookup returns CDR1 KGHSH and CDR2 LQKENI. There are 14 residues in the CDR3. Trimming removed 3 bases from V and 0 bases from J, with 5 bases in between. In nucleotides, the CDR3 is TGTGCCAGCTCACCGGACACGAACACCGGGGAGCTGTTTTTT. Translated: CASSPDTNTGELFF.

This clone was seen ten or more times. The rearrangement joins TRBV19 to TRBJ2-2; 15 bases are a match to TRBD2. Germline CDR1 and CDR2: LNHDA and SQIVND (reference sequence). The CDR3 has 19 amino acids. The V segment lost 6 bases and the J segment 3 bases; nucleotides outside the gene matches: 11. CDR3 sequence reads: CASRNGLAGGLVDTGELFF. CDR3 bases: TGTGCCAGTAGGAATGGACTAGCGGGAGGGTTGGTAGACACCGGGGAGCTGTTTTTT. Filled out from reference TRBV19 and TRBJ2-2, the complete variable domain reads DGGITQSPKYLFRKEGQNVTLSCEQNLNHDAMYWYRQDPGQGLRLIYYSQIVNDFQKGDIAEGYSVSREKKESFPLTVTSAQKNPTAFYLCASRNGLAGGLVDTGELFFGEGSRLTVL.